This T cell receptor beta chain is drawn from a study of glioma-infiltrating T cells after dendritic cell vaccination. Overall study: Patients received three intradermal dendritic cell vaccine injections at biweekly intervals.

CDR3 size: 15 residues. Trimming left V 0 bases short and J 0 bases short, with 6 bases between. The immunoSEQ assay amplified TCRB CDR3 from up to about 2 ug DNA. The primer mix had 60 V beta and 13 J beta primers. Libraries were prepared by immunoSEQ multiplex PCR; TCRdb keeps only in-frame clonotypes and omits some of them. Counted here are just over 95,000 clones, 70% to 80% occurring once; the ten biggest clones make up 6%. This TCR was sampled from a human donor with glioblastoma. The chain carries TRBV23-1 and TRBJ1-5; maybe TRBD1 (6 bases). TRBV23-1 is placed among ORFs of uncertain function. This specimen consisted of blood, obtained before dendritic cell vaccination. CDR3 protein: CASSQSGGSNQPQHF. The CDR3 nucleotides read TGCGCCAGCAGTCAATCAGGGGGTAGCAATCAGCCCCAGCATTTT.